The entry that follows covers one T cell receptor (beta chain) sequence. What it recognizes is unknown. These data are taken from a study of T cells in localized non-small cell lung cancer. Study-wide points: Adjacent lung held a median around 60 of the top 100 tumor clones.

TCRdb's copy holds only in-frame clones and misses some; the assay was immunoSEQ multiplex PCR. The table shows tens of thousands of clones, with about 87% occurring only once. This clonotype was sampled from a man aged 40 to 75 with stage II squamous cell lung carcinoma. Sample: PBMCs, taken before any cancer treatment.

CDR3 residues: CASLQDYNSPLHF. CDR3 DNA sequence: TGTGCCAGCCTACAGGACTATAATTCACCCCTCCACTTT. This rearrangement joins TRBV19 to TRBJ1-6, with a tentative D call TRBD1 (5 bases). The CDR3 consists of 13 residues. With 9 bases removed from V and 3 bases from J, the gap between germline ends came to 9 bases. The germline V gene encodes CDR1 LNHDA and CDR2 SQIVND (reference sequence).